This TCR beta chain appears in the sequencing data of a study of PD-1 blockade in classical Hodgkin lymphoma. Study conclusions and caveats: In CD4+ cells, TCR diversity went up significantly by C4D1, but in CD8+ cells it did not.

This CDR3 spans 14 amino acids. J was trimmed by 4 bases and V by 2 bases; bases with no gene match: 2. Germline loops: CDR1 SGHDN, CDR2 FVKESK. Autologous stem cell transplantation was followed by relapse in every patient, and brentuximab vedotin exposure varied. Sequencing used immunoSEQ multiplex PCR; TCRdb keeps in-frame clones, though not all of them. The table records about 20,000 clones, 75% to 90% of them present only once. A remark on this clone: Its antigen is undetermined.

This receptor was obtained from a human donor with classical Hodgkin lymphoma. This sequence joins TRBV14 and TRBJ2-5; 9 bases map to TRBD2. Here the sequenced sample was peripheral blood mononuclear cells (PBMCs), taken at baseline. This CDR3 reads CASSQIAGVETQYF. The CDR3 DNA is TGTGCCAGCAGCCAAATAGCGGGAGTAGAGACCCAGTACTTC. Looking up the rest from reference TRBV14 and TRBJ2-5 gives the full variable domain: EAGVTQFPSHSVIEKGQTVTLRCDPISGHDNLYWYRRVMGKEIKFLLHFVKESKQDESGMPNNRFLAERTGGTYSTLKVQPAELEDSGVYFCASSQIAGVETQYFGPGTRLLVL.